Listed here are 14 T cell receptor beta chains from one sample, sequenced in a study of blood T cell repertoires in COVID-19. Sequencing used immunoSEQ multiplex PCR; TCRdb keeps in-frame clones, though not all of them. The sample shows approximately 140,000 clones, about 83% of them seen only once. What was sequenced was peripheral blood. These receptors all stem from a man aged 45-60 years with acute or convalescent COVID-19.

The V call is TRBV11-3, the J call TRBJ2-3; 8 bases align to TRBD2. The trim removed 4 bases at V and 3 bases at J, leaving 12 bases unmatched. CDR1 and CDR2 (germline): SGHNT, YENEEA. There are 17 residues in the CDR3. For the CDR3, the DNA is TGTGCCAGCAGCTCCCGGGGTAGCGGGGATTTTACAGATACGCAGTATTTT. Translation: CASSSRGSGDFTDTQYF.

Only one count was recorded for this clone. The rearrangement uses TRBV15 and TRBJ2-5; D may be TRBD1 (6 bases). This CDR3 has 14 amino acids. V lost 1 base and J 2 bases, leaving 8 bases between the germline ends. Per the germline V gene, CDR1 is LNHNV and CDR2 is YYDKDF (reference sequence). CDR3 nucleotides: TGTGCCACCAGCAGAGCGGGACAACAAGAGACCCAGTACTTC. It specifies CATSRAGQQETQYF.

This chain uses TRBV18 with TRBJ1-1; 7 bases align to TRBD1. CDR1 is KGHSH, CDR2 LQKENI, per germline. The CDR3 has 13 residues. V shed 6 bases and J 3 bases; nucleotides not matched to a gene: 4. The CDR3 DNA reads TGTGCCAGCTCCCAGACAGGGTACACTGAAGCTTTCTTT. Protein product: CASSQTGYTEAFF.

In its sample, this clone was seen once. In DNA, the CDR3 is TGTGCCAGCAGTTGGGCGAACACTGAAGCTTTCTTT. The encoded protein is CASSWANTEAFF. This sequence joins TRBV6-2 or TRBV6-3 and TRBJ1-1; D uncertain. Germline V gene lookup returns CDR1 MNHEY and CDR2 SVGEGT. Trimming pared 4 bases from V and 1 base from J, leaving 4 bases between. CDR3 length: 12 amino acids.

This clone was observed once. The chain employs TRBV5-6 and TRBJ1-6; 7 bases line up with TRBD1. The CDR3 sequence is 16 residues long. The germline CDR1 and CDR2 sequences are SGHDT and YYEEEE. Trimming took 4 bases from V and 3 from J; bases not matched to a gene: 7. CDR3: CASSPTGILYNSPLHF. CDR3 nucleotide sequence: TGTGCCAGCAGCCCGACAGGGATACTCTATAATTCACCCCTCCACTTT.

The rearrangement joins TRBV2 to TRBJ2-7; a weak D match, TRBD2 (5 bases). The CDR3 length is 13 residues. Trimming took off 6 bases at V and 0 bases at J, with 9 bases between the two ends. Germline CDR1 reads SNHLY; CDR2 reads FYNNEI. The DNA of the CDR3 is TGTGCCAGCAGGGACTGGCACTCCTACGAGCAGTACTTC. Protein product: CASRDWHSYEQYF.

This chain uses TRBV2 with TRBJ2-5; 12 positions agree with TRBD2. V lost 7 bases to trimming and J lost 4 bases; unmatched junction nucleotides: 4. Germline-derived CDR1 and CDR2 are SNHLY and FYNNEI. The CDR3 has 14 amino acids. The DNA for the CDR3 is TGTGCCAGCACTAGCGGGGGGGCGGGAGAGACCCAGTACTTC. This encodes CASTSGGAGETQYF. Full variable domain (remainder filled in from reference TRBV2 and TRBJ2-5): EPEVTQTPSHQVTQMGQEVILRCVPISNHLYFYWYRQILGQKVEFLVSFYNNEISEKSEIFDDQFSVERPDGSNFTLKIRSTKLEDSAMYFCASTSGGAGETQYFGPGTRLLVL.

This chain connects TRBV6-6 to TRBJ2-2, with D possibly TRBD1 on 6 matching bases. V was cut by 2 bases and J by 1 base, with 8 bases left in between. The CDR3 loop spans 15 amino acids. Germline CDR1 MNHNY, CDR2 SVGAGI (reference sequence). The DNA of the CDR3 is TGTGCCAGCAGTTACGCACAGGGGAACACCGGGGAGCTGTTTTTT. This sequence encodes CASSYAQGNTGELFF.

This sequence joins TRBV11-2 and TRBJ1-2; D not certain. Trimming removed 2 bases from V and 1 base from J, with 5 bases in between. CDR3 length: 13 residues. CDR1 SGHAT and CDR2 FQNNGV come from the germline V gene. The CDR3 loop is CASSLTDNYGYTF. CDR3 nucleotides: TGTGCCAGCAGCTTAACTGATAACTATGGCTACACCTTC.

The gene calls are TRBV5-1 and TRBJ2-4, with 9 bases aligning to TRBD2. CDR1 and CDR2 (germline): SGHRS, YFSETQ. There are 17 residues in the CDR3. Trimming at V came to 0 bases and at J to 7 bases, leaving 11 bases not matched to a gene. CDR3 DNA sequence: TGCGCCAGCAGCTTGGAGGCGGGGGGGCCGGGGGCGAACATTCAGTACTTC. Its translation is CASSLEAGGPGANIQYF.

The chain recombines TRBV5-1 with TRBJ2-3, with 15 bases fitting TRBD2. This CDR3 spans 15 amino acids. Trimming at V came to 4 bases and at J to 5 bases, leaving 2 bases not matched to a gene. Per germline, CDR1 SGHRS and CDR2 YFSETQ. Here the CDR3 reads CASSPGLAGGDTQYF. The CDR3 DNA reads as TGCGCCAGCAGCCCGGGACTAGCGGGGGGAGATACGCAGTATTTT. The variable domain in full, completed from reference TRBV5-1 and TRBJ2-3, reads KAGVTQTPRYLIKTRGQQVTLSCSPISGHRSVSWYQQTPGQGLQFLFEYFSETQRNKGNFPGRFSGRQFSNSRSEMNVSTLELGDSALYLCASSPGLAGGDTQYFGPGTRLTVL.

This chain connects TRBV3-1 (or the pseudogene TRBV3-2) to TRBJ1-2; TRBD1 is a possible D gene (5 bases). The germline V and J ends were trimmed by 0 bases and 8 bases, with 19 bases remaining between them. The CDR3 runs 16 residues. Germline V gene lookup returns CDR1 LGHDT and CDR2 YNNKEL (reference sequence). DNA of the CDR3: TGTGCCAGCAGCCAAGATTTCTTTCGTGCAGGGCAAGGCTACACCTTC. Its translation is CASSQDFFRAGQGYTF.

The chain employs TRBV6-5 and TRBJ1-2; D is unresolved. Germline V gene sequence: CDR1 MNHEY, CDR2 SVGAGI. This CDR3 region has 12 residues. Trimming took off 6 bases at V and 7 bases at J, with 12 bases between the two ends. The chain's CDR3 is CASRGGGPGYTF. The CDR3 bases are TGTGCCAGCAGGGGAGGAGGGCCTGGCTACACCTTC.

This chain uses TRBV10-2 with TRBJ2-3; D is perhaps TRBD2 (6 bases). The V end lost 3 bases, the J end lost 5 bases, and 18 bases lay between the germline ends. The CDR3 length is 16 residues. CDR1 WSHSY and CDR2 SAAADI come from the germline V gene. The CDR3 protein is CASSEWRGTQGDTQYF. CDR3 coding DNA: TGCGCCAGCAGTGAATGGCGGGGTACGCAAGGAGATACGCAGTATTTT.